These T cell receptor beta chains were read from a single sample in a study of blood T cells in healthy people across ages. TCRdb re-derived calls from the 5' RACE reads in MiXCR, one entry per CDR3 protein. The sample includes approximately 830,000 distinct CDR3 sequences, less than 80% seen only once; the top ten take 25% to 35%. Sequencing was done on a sample of blood. Source of these receptors: a man aged 30 to 39 in good health. CDR3s include the opening cysteine and the closing phenylalanine or tryptophan. The order of the fields is clone size, J gene, V gene, D gene, CDR3 DNA, CDR3 protein. A D gene is named only where the DNA matches it firmly. The size entry is marked missing in some rows and otherwise reads once, few, many or a size class.

>.|TRBJ2-1|TRBV4-2|.
TGTGCCAGCAGTCGTGGACTACAGAACTACAATGAGCAGTTCTTC
CASSRGLQNYNEQFF
>once|TRBJ2-1|TRBV3-1|.
TGTGCCAGCAGCCAGGAAAGAAACCGGGGGCAGTTCTTC
CASSQERNRGQFF
>.|TRBJ2-5|TRBV2|.
TGTGCCAGCAGTGAAGCTTGGACCCCAGGCCAAGAGACCCAGTACTTC
CASSEAWTPGQETQYF
>.|TRBJ2-1|TRBV20-1|TRBD2
TGCAGTGCTAAAAACGGGGGGTGGTTCGGGGACAATGAGCAGTTCTTC
CSAKNGGWFGDNEQFF
>.|TRBJ2-7|TRBV29-1|.
TGCAGCGTTAAAAGGGCAGGGAGCCTCTACGAGCAGTACTTC
CSVKRAGSLYEQYF
>.|TRBJ2-3|TRBV25-1|.
TGTGCCAGCAGTGAATATGGGCAGTCTAGCACAGATACGCAGTATTTT
CASSEYGQSSTDTQYF
>.|TRBJ2-5|TRBV13|.
TGTGCCGGCAGCTTAAGTGGGACCTACCAAGAGACCCAGTACTTC
CAGSLSGTYQETQYF
>.|TRBJ2-1|TRBV6-5|.
TGTGCCAGCAGTTACCAACCTAGCCCCTACAATGAGCAGTTCTTC
CASSYQPSPYNEQFF
>.|TRBJ2-1|TRBV7-9|TRBD2
TGTGCCAGCAGCACTCCCGGGACTAGCTACGGTGAGCAGTTCTTC
CASSTPGTSYGEQFF
>.|TRBJ2-3|TRBV6-5|.
TGTGCCAGCCAAGGGGGCACAGATACGCAGTATTTT
CASQGGTDTQYF